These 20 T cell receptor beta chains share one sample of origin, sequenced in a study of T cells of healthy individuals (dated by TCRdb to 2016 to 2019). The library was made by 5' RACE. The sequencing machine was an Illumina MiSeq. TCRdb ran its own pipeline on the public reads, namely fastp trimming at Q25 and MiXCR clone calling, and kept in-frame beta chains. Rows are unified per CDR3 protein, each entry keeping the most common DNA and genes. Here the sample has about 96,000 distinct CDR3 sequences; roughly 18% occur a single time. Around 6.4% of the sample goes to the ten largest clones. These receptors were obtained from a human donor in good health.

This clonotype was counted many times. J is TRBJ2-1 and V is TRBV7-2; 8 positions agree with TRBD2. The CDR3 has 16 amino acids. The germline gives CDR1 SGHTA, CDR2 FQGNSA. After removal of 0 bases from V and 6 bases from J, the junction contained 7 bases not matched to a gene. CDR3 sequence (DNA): TGTGCCAGCAGCTTAGCGGGCGCGGGGGGTCGCAATGAGCAGTTCTTC. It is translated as CASSLAGAGGRNEQFF.

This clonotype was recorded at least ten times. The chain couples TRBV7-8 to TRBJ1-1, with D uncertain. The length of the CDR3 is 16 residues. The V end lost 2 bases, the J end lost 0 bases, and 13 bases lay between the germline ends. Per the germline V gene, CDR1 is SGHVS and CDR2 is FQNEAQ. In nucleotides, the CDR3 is TGTGCCAGCAGCTTATATTTGGAGGGTGTGAACACTGAAGCTTTCTTT. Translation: CASSLYLEGVNTEAFF.

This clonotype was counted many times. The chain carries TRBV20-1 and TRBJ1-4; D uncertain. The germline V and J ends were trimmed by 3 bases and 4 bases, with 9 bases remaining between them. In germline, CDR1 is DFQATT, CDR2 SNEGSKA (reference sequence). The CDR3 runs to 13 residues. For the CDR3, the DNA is TGCAGTGCTAGGCGCAGCCTTAATGAAAAACTGTTTTTT. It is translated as CSARRSLNEKLFF.

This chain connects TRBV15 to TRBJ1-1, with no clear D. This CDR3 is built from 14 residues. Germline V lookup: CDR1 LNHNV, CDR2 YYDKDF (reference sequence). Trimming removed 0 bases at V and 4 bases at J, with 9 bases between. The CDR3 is CATSRDAMGTEAFF. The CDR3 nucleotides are TGTGCCACCAGCAGAGACGCGATGGGCACTGAAGCTTTCTTT.

CDR3 coding DNA: TGTGCCAGCAGAGACAGGTCTACCATGAACACTGAAGCTTTCTTT. It translates to CASRDRSTMNTEAFF. The chain is built from TRBV6-5 and TRBJ1-1; D might be TRBD1 (6 bases). V lost 6 bases and J 0 bases, leaving 14 bases between the germline ends. CDR1 MNHEY and CDR2 SVGAGI come from the germline V gene. The CDR3 is 15 residues long.

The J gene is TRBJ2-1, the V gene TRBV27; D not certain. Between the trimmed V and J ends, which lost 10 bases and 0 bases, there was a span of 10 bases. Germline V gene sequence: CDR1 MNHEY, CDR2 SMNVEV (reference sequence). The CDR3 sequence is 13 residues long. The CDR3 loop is CATASHSYNEQFF. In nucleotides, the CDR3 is TGTGCCACCGCTAGTCACTCCTACAATGAGCAGTTCTTC.

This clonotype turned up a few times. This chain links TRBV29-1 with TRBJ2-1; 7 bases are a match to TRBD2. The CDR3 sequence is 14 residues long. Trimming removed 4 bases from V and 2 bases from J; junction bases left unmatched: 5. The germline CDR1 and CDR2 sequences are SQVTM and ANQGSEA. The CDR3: CSVGAGAAYNEQFF. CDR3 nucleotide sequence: TGCAGCGTTGGGGCGGGAGCGGCCTACAATGAGCAGTTCTTC.

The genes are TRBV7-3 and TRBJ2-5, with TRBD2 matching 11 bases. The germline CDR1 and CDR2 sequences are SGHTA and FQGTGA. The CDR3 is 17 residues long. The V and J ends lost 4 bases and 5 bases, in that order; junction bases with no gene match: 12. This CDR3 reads CASSSTPTSGKGETQYF. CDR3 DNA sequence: TGTGCCAGCAGCTCCACTCCGACTAGCGGGAAAGGGGAGACCCAGTACTTC. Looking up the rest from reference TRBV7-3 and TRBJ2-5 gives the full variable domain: GAGVSQTPSNKVTEKGKYVELRCDPISGHTALYWYRQSLGQGPEFLIYFQGTGAADDSGLPNDRFFAVRPEGSVSTLKIQRTERGDSAVYLCASSSTPTSGKGETQYFGPGTRLLVL.

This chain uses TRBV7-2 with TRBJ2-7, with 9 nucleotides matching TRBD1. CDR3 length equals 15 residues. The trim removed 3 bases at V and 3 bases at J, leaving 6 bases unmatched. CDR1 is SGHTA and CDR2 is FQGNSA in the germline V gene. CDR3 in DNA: TGTGCCAGCAGCTTGACAGGGGGGCGCCGCTACGAGCAGTACTTC. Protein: CASSLTGGRRYEQYF.

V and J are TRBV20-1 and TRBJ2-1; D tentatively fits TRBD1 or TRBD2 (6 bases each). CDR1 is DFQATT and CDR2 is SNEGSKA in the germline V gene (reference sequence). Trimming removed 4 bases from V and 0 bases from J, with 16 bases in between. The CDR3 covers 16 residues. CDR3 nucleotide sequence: TGCAGTGCTACGGAGGGGGGACGCCTCTCCTACAATGAGCAGTTCTTC. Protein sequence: CSATEGGRLSYNEQFF.

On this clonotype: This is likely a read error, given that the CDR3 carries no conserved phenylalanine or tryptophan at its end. The CDR3 is CASKKRLAGAGGEQYY. The CDR3 DNA sequence: TGTGCCAGCAAAAAACGACTAGCGGGAGCAGGAGGCGAGCAGTACTAC. The gene calls are TRBV6-2 or TRBV6-3 and TRBJ2-7; 12 bases are a match to TRBD2. The CDR3 loop spans 16 amino acids. Germline V gene data show CDR1 as MNHEY and CDR2 as SVGEGT. Trimming took 7 bases from V and 6 from J; bases not matched to a gene: 13.

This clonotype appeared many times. For the CDR3, the DNA is TGTGCCAGCAGGAGGGACGTCTACACTGAAGCTTTCTTT. Protein sequence: CASRRDVYTEAFF. This chain joins TRBV12-3 or TRBV12-4 and TRBJ1-1; perhaps TRBD1 as D (5 bases). This CDR3 contains 13 residues. V was pared by 6 bases and J by 3 bases, with 11 bases between.

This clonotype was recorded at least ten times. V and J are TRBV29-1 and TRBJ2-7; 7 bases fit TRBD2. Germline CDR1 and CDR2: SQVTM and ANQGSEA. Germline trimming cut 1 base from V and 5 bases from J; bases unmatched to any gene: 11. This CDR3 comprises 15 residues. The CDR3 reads CSVEVGRAGYHEQYF. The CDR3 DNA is TGCAGCGTTGAAGTGGGGAGGGCAGGGTACCACGAGCAGTACTTC.

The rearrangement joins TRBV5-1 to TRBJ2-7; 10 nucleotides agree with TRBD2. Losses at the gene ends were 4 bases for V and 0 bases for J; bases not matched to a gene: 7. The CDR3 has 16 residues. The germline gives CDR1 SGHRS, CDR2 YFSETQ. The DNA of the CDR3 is TGCGCCAGCAGCCCTGGACTAGCGGTAAGCTCCTACGAGCAGTACTTC. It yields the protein CASSPGLAVSSYEQYF. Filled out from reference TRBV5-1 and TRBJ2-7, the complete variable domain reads KAGVTQTPRYLIKTRGQQVTLSCSPISGHRSVSWYQQTPGQGLQFLFEYFSETQRNKGNFPGRFSGRQFSNSRSEMNVSTLELGDSALYLCASSPGLAVSSYEQYFGPGTRLTVT.

DNA of the CDR3: TGTGCCAGCAGCTTCGGCAGCTCTGGGGCCAACGTCCTGACTTTC. Protein product: CASSFGSSGANVLTF. V gene TRBV9 combines with J gene TRBJ2-6; D gene ambiguous. The CDR3 is 15 residues long. Germline V gene data show CDR1 as SGDLS and CDR2 as YYNGEE. V lost 4 bases and J 0 bases, leaving 8 bases between the germline ends.

The CDR3 coding sequence is TGTGCCAGCAGCTTGACAGGGGAAAAACTGTTTTTT. This gives the protein CASSLTGEKLFF. The chain couples TRBV7-9 to TRBJ1-4, with 7 bases lining up with TRBD1. Germline trimming cut 3 bases from V and 8 bases from J; bases unmatched to any gene: 0. The CDR3 contains 12 residues. The germline V gene encodes CDR1 SEHNR and CDR2 FQNEAQ (reference sequence).

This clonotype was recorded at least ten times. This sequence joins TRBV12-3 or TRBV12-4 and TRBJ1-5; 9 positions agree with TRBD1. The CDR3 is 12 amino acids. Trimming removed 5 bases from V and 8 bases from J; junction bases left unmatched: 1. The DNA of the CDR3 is TGTGCCAGCAGTCGGACAGGGGAGCCCCAGCATTTT. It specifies CASSRTGEPQHF.

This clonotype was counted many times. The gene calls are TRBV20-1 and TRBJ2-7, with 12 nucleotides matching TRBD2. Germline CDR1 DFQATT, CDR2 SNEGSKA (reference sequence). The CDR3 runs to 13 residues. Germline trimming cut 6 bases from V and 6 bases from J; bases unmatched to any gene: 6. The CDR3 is CSARLAGVFEQYF. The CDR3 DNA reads TGCAGTGCCAGACTAGCGGGAGTTTTCGAGCAGTACTTC.

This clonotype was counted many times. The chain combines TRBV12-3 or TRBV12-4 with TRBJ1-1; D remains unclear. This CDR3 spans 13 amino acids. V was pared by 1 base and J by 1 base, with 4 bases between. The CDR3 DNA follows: TGTGCCAGCAGTTTAGTTGAGAACACTGAAGCTTTCTTT. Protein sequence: CASSLVENTEAFF.

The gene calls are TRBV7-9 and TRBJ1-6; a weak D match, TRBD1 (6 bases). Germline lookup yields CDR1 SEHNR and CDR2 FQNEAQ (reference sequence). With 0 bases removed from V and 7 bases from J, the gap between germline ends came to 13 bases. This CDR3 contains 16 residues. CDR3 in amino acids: CASSLARRGANSPLHF. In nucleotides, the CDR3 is TGTGCCAGCAGCTTAGCGCGGCGGGGGGCGAATTCACCCCTCCACTTT.